This T cell receptor (beta chain) is from a study of T cell responses to AZD1222 COVID-19 vaccine. About the study: Researchers grouped second doses given at about 4 or about 12 weeks into one pool. The study's findings and limits: Baseline seropositives among AZD1222 recipients totaled only five or six.

Concerning this clone: Its matching antigen is unknown.

This table comes from immunoSEQ multiplex PCR, and its TCRdb copy is limited to in-frame clones, with some not included. The sample holds 95,000 to 100,000 clones, roughly 87% seen once. This clonotype was sampled from an adult in good health. Sequenced here: peripheral blood, sampled on day 0 of AZD1222 vaccination.

The CDR3 DNA reads as TGTGCCAGCAGTCCGGGACTAGACTACTACGAGCAGTACTTC. It encodes CASSPGLDYYEQYF. V usage is TRBV6-5 and J usage is TRBJ2-7, with 8 positions matching TRBD2. Germline CDR1 reads MNHEY; CDR2 reads SVGAGI. With V trimmed by 5 bases and J by 3 bases, 6 bases remained unmatched. The CDR3 sequence is 14 residues long.